Each of the 2 T cell receptor beta chains below was sequenced from the same sample in a study of T cell therapy after organ transplantation. Their recognized antigens are unknown. Indicated time point: 4-8 weeks after completion of therapy. Some clones are missing from TCRdb's copy, which holds only in-frame ones; the method was immunoSEQ multiplex PCR. The profile shows some 6,000 clones, 65% to 75% of them singletons. The sample in question was CD8+ T cells from blood, obtained after autologous CMV-specific T cell therapy. The receptor source for this set is a human patient who had received a solid organ transplant and had CMV disease. Some T cells may be the graft donor's.

This chain links TRBV21-1 with TRBJ2-3. TRBV21-1 is designated a pseudogene. The CDR3 consists of 16 residues. CDR3 amino acids: CASSKTRTDRTDTQYF. Written as DNA, the CDR3 is TGTGCCAGCAGCAAAACGAGGACGGACCGCACAGATACGCAGTATTTT.

V and J are TRBV4-3 and TRBJ2-1; D gene ambiguous. This CDR3 spans 16 amino acids. V lost 0 bases, J lost 0 bases, and 9 bases lay in between. CDR1 and CDR2 from the germline V gene are LGHNA and YSLEER. As DNA, the CDR3 is TGCGCCAGCAGCCAAGATAGGAAGGTCTCCTACAATGAGCAGTTCTTC. Its protein is CASSQDRKVSYNEQFF.